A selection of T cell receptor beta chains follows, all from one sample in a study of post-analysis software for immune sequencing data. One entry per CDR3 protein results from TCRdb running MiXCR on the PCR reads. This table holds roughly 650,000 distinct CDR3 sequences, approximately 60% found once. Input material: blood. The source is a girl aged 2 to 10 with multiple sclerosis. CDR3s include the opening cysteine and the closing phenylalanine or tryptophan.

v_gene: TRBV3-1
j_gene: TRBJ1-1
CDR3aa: CVSSRDTTMNTEAFF

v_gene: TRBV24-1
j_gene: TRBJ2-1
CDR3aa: CATSDTGFGEQFF

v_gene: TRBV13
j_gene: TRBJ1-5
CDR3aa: CASSSQTGTGGGQPQHF

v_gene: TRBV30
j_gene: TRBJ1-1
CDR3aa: CAWSVGGNTEAFF

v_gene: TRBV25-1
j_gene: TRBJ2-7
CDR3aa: CASSLGTGRDEQYF

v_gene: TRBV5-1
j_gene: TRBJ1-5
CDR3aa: CASSLGGLGNQPQHF

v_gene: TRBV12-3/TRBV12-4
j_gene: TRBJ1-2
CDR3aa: CASTQWLGPYGYTF

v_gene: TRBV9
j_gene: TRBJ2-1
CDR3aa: CASSLTLIAGSAPSSYNEQFF

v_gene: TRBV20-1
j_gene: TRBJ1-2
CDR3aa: CSARSRGDEGYTF

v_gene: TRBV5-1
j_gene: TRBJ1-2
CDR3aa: CASSPRQGEGYGYTF

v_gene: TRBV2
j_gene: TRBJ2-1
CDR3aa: CASLALAYNEQFF

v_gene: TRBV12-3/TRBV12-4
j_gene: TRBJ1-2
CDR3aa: CASSRGTGIGYTF

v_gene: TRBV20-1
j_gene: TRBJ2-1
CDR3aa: CSAVERVKPYNEQFF

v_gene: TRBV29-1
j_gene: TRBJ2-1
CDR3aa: CSVGQRGPDEQFF

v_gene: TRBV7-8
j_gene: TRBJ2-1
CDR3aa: CASSFLRPIDDEQFF

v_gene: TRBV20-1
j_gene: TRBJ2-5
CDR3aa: CSASRSPRETQYF

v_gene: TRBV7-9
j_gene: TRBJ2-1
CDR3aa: CASSLDGGGTNEQFF

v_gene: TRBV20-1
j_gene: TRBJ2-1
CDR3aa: CSARKGDNEQFF

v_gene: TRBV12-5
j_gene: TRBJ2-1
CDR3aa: CASTRMVRDEQFF

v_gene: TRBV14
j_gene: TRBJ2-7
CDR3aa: CASSQDPGSSYEQYF

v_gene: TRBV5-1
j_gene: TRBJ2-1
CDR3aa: CASSSLDRTLGNEQFF

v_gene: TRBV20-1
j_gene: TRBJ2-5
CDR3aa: CSARDPQGGETQYF

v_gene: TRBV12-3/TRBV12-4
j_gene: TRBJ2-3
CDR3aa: CASRLAGGPDTQYF

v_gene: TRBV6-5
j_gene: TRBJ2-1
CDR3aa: CASSYFAGGITMMQFF

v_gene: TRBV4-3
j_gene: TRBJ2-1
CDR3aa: CTSSQVGWGAHNEQFF

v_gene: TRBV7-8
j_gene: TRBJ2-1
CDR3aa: CASSPPGLGSGGAGDEQFF

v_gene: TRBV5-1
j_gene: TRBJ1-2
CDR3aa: CASSLEPSSGHTF

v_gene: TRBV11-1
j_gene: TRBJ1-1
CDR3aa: CASSLMGQGSTEAFF

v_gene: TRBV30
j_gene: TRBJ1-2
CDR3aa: CAWSPSDYGYTF

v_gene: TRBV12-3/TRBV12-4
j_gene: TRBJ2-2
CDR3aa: CASSKNTGELFF

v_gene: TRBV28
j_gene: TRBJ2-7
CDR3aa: CASEPQGTGLYEQYF

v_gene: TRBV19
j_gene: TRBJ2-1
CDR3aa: CASSIVGALLNEQFF

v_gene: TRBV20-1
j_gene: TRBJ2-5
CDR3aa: CSAREETGEETQYF

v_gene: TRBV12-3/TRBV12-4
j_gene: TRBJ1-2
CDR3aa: CASSPRPTVYGYTF

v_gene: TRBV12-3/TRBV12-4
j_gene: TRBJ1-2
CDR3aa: CASSFGTGADYGYTF

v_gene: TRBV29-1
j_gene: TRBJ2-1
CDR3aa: CSVEGWRTSGRNEQFF

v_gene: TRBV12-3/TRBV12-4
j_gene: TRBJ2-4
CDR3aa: CASSAFGGVAKNIQYF

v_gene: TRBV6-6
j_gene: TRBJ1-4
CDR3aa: CASSPVRLEKLFF

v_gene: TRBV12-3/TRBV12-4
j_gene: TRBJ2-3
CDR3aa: CASRDETDTQYF

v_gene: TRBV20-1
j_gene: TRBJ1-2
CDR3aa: CSARVRGGDGYTF

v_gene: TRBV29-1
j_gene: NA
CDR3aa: CSVEVGASWGEQYF